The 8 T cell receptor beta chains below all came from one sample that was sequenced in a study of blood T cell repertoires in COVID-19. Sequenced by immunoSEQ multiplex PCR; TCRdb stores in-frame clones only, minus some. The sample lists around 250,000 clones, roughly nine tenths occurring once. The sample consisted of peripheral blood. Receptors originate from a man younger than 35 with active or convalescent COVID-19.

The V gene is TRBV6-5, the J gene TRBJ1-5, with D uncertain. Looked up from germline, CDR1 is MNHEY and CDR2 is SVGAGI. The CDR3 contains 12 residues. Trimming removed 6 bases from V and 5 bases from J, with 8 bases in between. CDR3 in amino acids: CASRQRDQPQHF. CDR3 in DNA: TGTGCCAGCAGGCAGAGGGATCAGCCCCAGCATTTT.

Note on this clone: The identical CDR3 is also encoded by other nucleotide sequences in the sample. The DNA for the CDR3 is TGTGCCAGTAGTCCAAGGACTAGCGGGAGAGGTAATGAGCAGTTCTTC. It translates to CASSPRTSGRGNEQFF. The V call is TRBV19, the J call TRBJ2-1, with TRBD2 matching 13 bases. Germline V gives CDR1 LNHDA, CDR2 SQIVND (reference sequence). Trimming at V came to 5 bases and at J to 7 bases, leaving 8 bases not matched to a gene. The CDR3 is made up of 16 amino acids.

CDR3 bases: TGTGCCAGCAGCTCTAGCCTTGGACAGGGTGGTAACGAGCAGTACTTC. As protein: CASSSSLGQGGNEQYF. This chain joins TRBV11-2 and TRBJ2-7, with 8 positions matching TRBD1. The V gene's germline CDR1 is SGHAT and CDR2 FQNNGV. V lost 4 bases and J lost 5; bases outside the gene matches: 13. The CDR3 sequence is 16 residues long.

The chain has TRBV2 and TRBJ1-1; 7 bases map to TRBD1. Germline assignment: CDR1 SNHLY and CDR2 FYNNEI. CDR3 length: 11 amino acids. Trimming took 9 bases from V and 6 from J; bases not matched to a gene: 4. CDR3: CASRQGPEAFF. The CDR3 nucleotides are TGTGCCAGTCGACAGGGCCCTGAAGCTTTCTTT.

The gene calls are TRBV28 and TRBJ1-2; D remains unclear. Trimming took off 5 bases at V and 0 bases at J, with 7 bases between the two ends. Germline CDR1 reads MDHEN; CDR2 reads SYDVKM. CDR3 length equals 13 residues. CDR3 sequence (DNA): TGTGCCAGCAGTGTGACAACTAACTATGGCTACACCTTC. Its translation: CASSVTTNYGYTF.

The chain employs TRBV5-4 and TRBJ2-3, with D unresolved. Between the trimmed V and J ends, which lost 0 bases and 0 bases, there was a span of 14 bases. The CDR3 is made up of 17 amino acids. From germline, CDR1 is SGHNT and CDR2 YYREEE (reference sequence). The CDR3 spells CASSLVYASPSTDTQYF. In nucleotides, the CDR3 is TGTGCCAGCAGCTTGGTCTACGCGTCACCTAGCACAGATACGCAGTATTTT. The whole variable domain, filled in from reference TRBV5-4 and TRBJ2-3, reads ETGVTQSPTHLIKTRGQQVTLRCSSQSGHNTVSWYQQALGQGPQFIFQYYREEENGRGNFPPRFSGLQFPNYSSELNVNALELDDSALYLCASSLVYASPSTDTQYFGPGTRLTVL.

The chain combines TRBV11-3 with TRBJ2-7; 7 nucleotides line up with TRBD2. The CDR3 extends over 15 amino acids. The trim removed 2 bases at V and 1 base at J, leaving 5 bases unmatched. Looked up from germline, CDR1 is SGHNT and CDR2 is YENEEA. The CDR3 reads CASSLIGGSSYEQYF. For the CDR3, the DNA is TGTGCCAGCAGCTTAATCGGCGGGAGTTCCTACGAGCAGTACTTC.

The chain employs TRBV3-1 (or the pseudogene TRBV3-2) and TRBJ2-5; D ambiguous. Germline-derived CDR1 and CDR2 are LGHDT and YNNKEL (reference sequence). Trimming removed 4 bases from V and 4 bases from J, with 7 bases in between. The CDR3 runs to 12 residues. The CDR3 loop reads CASSPLLETQYF. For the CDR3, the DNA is TGTGCCAGCAGCCCTCTCTTAGAGACCCAGTACTTC.